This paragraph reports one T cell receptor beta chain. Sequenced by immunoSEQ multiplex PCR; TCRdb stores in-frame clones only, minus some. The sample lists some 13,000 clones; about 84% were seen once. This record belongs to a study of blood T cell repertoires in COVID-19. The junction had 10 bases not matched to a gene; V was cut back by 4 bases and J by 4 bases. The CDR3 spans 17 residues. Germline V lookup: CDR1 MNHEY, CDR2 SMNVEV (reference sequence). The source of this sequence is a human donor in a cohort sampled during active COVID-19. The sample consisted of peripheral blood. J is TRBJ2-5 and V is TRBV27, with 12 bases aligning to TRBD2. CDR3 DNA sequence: TGTGCCAGCAGTTCCGCCCTGACTAGCGGGAGCTTAGAGACCCAGTACTTC. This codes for CASSSALTSGSLETQYF.